The rows below give T cell receptor beta chains drawn from one sample of a study of long-term antiretroviral therapy in people with HIV. The table came from immunoSEQ multiplex PCR; TCRdb's copy has only in-frame clones and leaves some out. Among fewer than 30,000 clones listed, approximately 81% were seen once. Specimen: unsorted PBMCs, collected at the start of antiretroviral therapy, before treatment. These receptors originate from a woman between 18 and 29 years old with HIV. The CDR3 runs from the conserved cysteine through the conserved F or W. D genes are given only for firm matches. Clone sizes are given selectively: once, few, many, or a class where the clone is expanded.

clone_size	v_call	d_call	j_call	cdr3_nt	cdr3_aa
.	TRBV2	.	TRBJ2-7	TGTGCCAGCAGTGAAGGCAGGGGCCGGAGCTACGAGCAGTACTTC	CASSEGRGRSYEQYF
.	TRBV29-1	.	TRBJ2-3	TGCAGCGTTGAAGGGGGCGGAACAGATACGCAGTATTTT	CSVEGGGTDTQYF
.	TRBV5-6	.	TRBJ1-2	TGTGCCAGCAGCTTGGCAGGGGACTATGGCTACACCTTC	CASSLAGDYGYTF
.	TRBV11-2	.	TRBJ2-1	TGTGCCAGCAGGGCAGTTTTTCGTGGTGAGCAGTTCTTC	CASRAVFRGEQFF
few	TRBV4-2	.	TRBJ1-3	TGTGCCAGCAGCCAAGATCATCGGACGGGCTCTGGAAACACCATATATTTT	CASSQDHRTGSGNTIYF
.	TRBV29-1	.	TRBJ2-2	TGCAGCGTTGTCGGGGGACAGATAAACACCGGGGAGCTGTTTTTT	CSVVGGQINTGELFF
few	TRBV2	TRBD1	TRBJ1-5	TGTGCCAGCGGGGAAACAACAGGGGCCAATCAGCCCCAGCATTTT	CASGETTGANQPQHF
.	TRBV2	.	TRBJ2-1	TGTGCCAGACCTTGGCTAGCATACAATGAGCAGTTCTTC	CARPWLAYNEQFF
.	TRBV5-6	TRBD2	TRBJ2-3	TGTGCCAGCAGCTTGGCAGCGGGAGCCCCCACAGATACGCAGTATTTT	CASSLAAGAPTDTQYF
.	TRBV5-1	TRBD1	TRBJ1-1	TGCGCCAGCAGCTCCCCACAGGGGGCACGGAACACTGAAGCTTTCTTT	CASSSPQGARNTEAFF
.	TRBV6-1	.	TRBJ1-5	TGTGCCAGCTCACAAAATAGCAATCAGCCCCAGCATTTT	CASSQNSNQPQHF
.	TRBV18	TRBD1	TRBJ2-7	TGTGCCAGCTCAACCGGGACAGGGTTTGACGAGCAGTACTTC	CASSTGTGFDEQYF
.	TRBV7-8	.	TRBJ1-4	TGTGCCAGCAGCACCCTTCCGCTACAGGGAACTAATGAAAAACTGTTTTTT	CASSTLPLQGTNEKLFF
.	TRBV2	.	TRBJ1-5	TGTGCCAGTGCGCGGGTTGCCCGCAATCAGCCCCAGCATTTT	CASARVARNQPQHF
.	TRBV18	TRBD1	TRBJ2-7	TGTGCCAGCTCAGGGACAGGCTCGGTCTACGAGCAGTACTTC	CASSGTGSVYEQYF
.	TRBV7-2	TRBD2	TRBJ2-1	TGTGCCAGCAGGTCTCCTAGCGGGGGGGAATACAATGAGCAGTTCTTC	CASRSPSGGEYNEQFF
.	TRBV19	.	TRBJ2-7	TGTGCCAGTAGTATGAGGGCAGGAGGCCGGACCTACGAGCAGTACTTC	CASSMRAGGRTYEQYF
.	TRBV19	.	TRBJ1-1	TGTGCCAGTAGTATCGGTAAGGGCAGGAACACTGAAGCTTTCTTT	CASSIGKGRNTEAFF
.	TRBV6-6	.	TRBJ2-1	TGTGCCAGCAGTTACAGGCCCGTAGCCTCCTACAATGAGCAGTTCTTC	CASSYRPVASYNEQFF
once	TRBV4-3	.	TRBJ1-2	TGCGCCAGCAGCCAAGATCGGGGGGGAAGGCAACACTATGGCTACACCTTC	CASSQDRGGRQHYGYTF